The entry below describes one T cell receptor (beta chain). This entry belongs to a study of T cells expressing NK-cell markers. As for the study in general: Sorted CD3+CD56+NKG2C+, CD3+CD56+NKG2C- and CD3+CD56-NKG2C+ T cells provided the TCR beta repertoires. Seven of the eight sequenced donors were classified as HCMV-seropositive, and one was classified as seronegative.

The germline V gene encodes CDR1 SGHTA and CDR2 FQGNSA. The CDR3 contains 17 residues. Synthesis of TCR beta cDNA relied on 5'RACE template switching carrying UMIs. TCRdb re-called the 5' RACE reads; every CDR3 protein appears as one record, without DNA. Its table records hundreds of thousands of distinct CDR3 sequences. This sequence was found in a woman between 18 and 70 years old in good health. The V call is TRBV7-2, the J call TRBJ2-7; TCRdb's assignment of TRBD2 cannot be checked, as there is no DNA. Specimen: blood T cells: a sorted CD56 or NKG2C T cell subset, CD4+ or CD8+ T cells, or bulk PBMC T cells (not recorded which). The CDR3 reads CASSFRTSGSREYEQYF.